These 29 T cell receptor beta chains were sequenced from one sample in a study of CD8 T cells in ankylosing spondylitis. Using its own MiXCR run on the 5' RACE reads, TCRdb lists one record per CDR3 protein. The top ten hold about 19% of the sample, which has a few hundred thousand distinct CDR3 sequences, over 9.5% seen once. Sequencing was done on a sample of blood, either unsorted or a sorted T cell fraction (not recorded which). Receptor source: a male donor with ankylosing spondylitis or in good health (not recorded which).

This clonotype was seen a handful of times. The rearrangement links TRBV7-3 to TRBJ2-2, with TRBD2 matching 8 bases. After removal of 5 bases from V and 5 bases from J, the junction contained 10 bases not matched to a gene. There are 16 residues in the CDR3. The germline V gene has CDR1 SGHTA and CDR2 FQGTGA. CDR3 loop: CASSQAGALGTGELFF. The CDR3 nucleotides are TGTGCCAGCAGCCAAGCGGGGGCACTGGGAACCGGGGAGCTGTTTTTT.

In this sample, this clonotype turned up many times. The V and J genes are TRBV15 and TRBJ1-3; 8 positions agree with TRBD1. The CDR3 covers 15 residues. The germline V gene has CDR1 LNHNV and CDR2 YYDKDF (reference sequence). V was clipped by 5 bases and J by 2 bases; unmatched bases: 5. The CDR3 protein is CATSFRGPAGNTIYF. In DNA, the CDR3 is TGTGCCACCAGCTTCAGGGGGCCAGCTGGAAACACCATATATTTT.

This clonotype has a count of ten or more. J is TRBJ2-5 and V is TRBV5-1, with D possibly TRBD2 on 5 matching bases. From germline, CDR1 is SGHRS and CDR2 YFSETQ. This CDR3 region has 17 residues. V lost 1 base and J 2 bases, leaving 18 bases between the germline ends. Here the CDR3 DNA reads TGCGCCAGCAGCTTGTCCCCGACCGTGGGCGGGCAAGAGACCCAGTACTTC. As protein: CASSLSPTVGGQETQYF. Variable domain in full (rest from reference TRBV5-1 and TRBJ2-5): KAGVTQTPRYLIKTRGQQVTLSCSPISGHRSVSWYQQTPGQGLQFLFEYFSETQRNKGNFPGRFSGRQFSNSRSEMNVSTLELGDSALYLCASSLSPTVGGQETQYFGPGTRLLVL.

The table lists this clonotype with many counts. This chain links TRBV12-3 or TRBV12-4 with TRBJ2-7; 8 bases are shared with TRBD1. This CDR3 contains 17 residues. V lost 3 bases to trimming and J lost 9 bases; unmatched junction nucleotides: 19. The CDR3 is CASSFEGPGQGRIRQYF. CDR3 in DNA: TGTGCCAGCAGTTTTGAGGGCCCCGGACAGGGACGCATTAGGCAGTACTTC.

Notes on this clonotype: One base away lies a much larger clone, so this may be a sequencing read error. The V call is TRBV29-1, the J call TRBJ2-3, with 10 bases matching TRBD2. The V gene's germline CDR1 is SQVTM and CDR2 ANQGSEA. The CDR3 length is 15 residues. The CDR3 DNA sequence: TGCAGCGTTGTCCCCAGCGGGGGGGGCACAGATACGCGGTATTTT. Its translation is CSVVPSGGGTDTRYF.

This clonotype was counted ten times or more. The chain links TRBV12-3 or TRBV12-4 to TRBJ1-1; no clear D. V was cut by 4 bases and J by 3 bases, with 12 bases left in between. The CDR3 contains 14 residues. CDR3 sequence: CASSWVLRDTEAFF. CDR3 bases: TGTGCCAGCAGTTGGGTTCTCCGGGACACTGAAGCTTTCTTT.

At least ten counts were recorded for this clonotype. The J gene is TRBJ2-1, the V gene TRBV20-1; D is unresolved. CDR3 size: 12 residues. Germline V lookup: CDR1 DFQATT, CDR2 SNEGSKA (reference sequence). V was cut by 3 bases and J by 5 bases, with 8 bases left in between. DNA of the CDR3: TGCAGTGCTAGGCGCGAGAACAATGAGCAGTTCTTC. Translation gives CSARRENNEQFF.

In its sample, this clonotype was seen many times. V gene TRBV3-1 combines with J gene TRBJ2-2, with D possibly called TRBD1 or TRBD2 (5 bases each). Between the trimmed V and J ends, which lost 0 bases and 6 bases, there was a span of 8 bases. The CDR3 runs to 14 residues. Germline V gene data show CDR1 as LGHDT and CDR2 as YNNKEL (reference sequence). The CDR3 protein is CASSQDLGAGELFF. As DNA, the CDR3 is TGTGCCAGCAGCCAAGATCTGGGGGCCGGGGAGCTGTTTTTT. Full variable domain (outside the CDR3, taken from reference TRBV3-1 and TRBJ2-2): DTAVSQTPKYLVTQMGNDKSIKCEQNLGHDTMYWYKQDSKKFLKIMFSYNNKELIINETVPNRFSPKSPDKAHLNLHINSLELGDSAVYFCASSQDLGAGELFFGEGSRLTVL.

The V gene is TRBV20-1, the J gene TRBJ2-3; 9 nucleotides match TRBD1. There are 13 residues in the CDR3. V trimming: 7 bases; J trimming: 1 base; junction bases outside the gene matches: 3. The germline CDR1 and CDR2 sequences are DFQATT and SNEGSKA (reference sequence). CDR3 sequence (DNA): TGCAGTGATCGGGACAGGGGCACAGATACGCAGTATTTT. Protein: CSDRDRGTDTQYF.

This clonotype was counted ten times or more. V and J are TRBV20-1 and TRBJ2-7, with D unresolved. V gave up 0 bases and J gave up 0 bases, with 12 bases separating them. The CDR3 is 15 amino acids. Looked up from germline, CDR1 is DFQATT and CDR2 is SNEGSKA (reference sequence). In nucleotides, the CDR3 is TGCAGTGCTAGAGAAGGGCAAGCCGGCTCCTACGAGCAGTACTTC. This encodes CSAREGQAGSYEQYF.

Remarks on this clonotype: A much larger clone differs by one base, so this may be a read error. This chain uses TRBV7-6 with TRBJ2-7, with D possibly called TRBD1 or TRBD2 (5 bases each). V lost 3 bases and J 6 bases, leaving 9 bases between the germline ends. Germline CDR1 reads SGHVS; CDR2 reads FNYEAQ. This CDR3 has 12 residues. In nucleotides, the CDR3 is TGTGCCAGCAGCTTCCATGGGACCGAGCAGTACTTC. Encoded protein: CASSFHGTEQYF. Combining the CDR3 with reference TRBV7-6 and TRBJ2-7 gives the whole variable domain GAGVSQSPRYKVTKRGQDVALRCDPISGHVSLYWYRQALGQGPEFLTYFNYEAQQDKSGLPNDRFSAERPEGSISTLTIQRTEQRDSAMYRCASSFHGTEQYFGPGTRLTVT.

This clonotype appeared a few times. This chain connects TRBV14 to TRBJ2-1; 8 nucleotides agree with TRBD1. V lost 2 bases and J lost 4; bases outside the gene matches: 4. Germline CDR1 is SGHDN and CDR2 is FVKESK. The CDR3 has 15 residues. The chain's CDR3 is CASSQYRTGYNEQFF. As DNA, the CDR3 is TGTGCCAGCAGCCAATACAGGACAGGGTACAATGAGCAGTTCTTC. The variable domain in full, with the rest retrieved from reference TRBV14 and TRBJ2-1, is EAGVTQFPSHSVIEKGQTVTLRCDPISGHDNLYWYRRVMGKEIKFLLHFVKESKQDESGMPNNRFLAERTGGTYSTLKVQPAELEDSGVYFCASSQYRTGYNEQFFGPGTRLTVL.

The chain employs TRBV20-1 and TRBJ2-1; D gene unclear. The CDR3 has 14 amino acids. Germline V gene sequence: CDR1 DFQATT, CDR2 SNEGSKA (reference sequence). This CDR3 reads CSTPEYNSYNEQFF. The CDR3 DNA sequence: TGCAGCACCCCAGAGTACAACTCCTACAATGAGCAGTTCTTC.

This clonotype has at least ten counts. CDR3 protein: CAISDQGDEQYF. The CDR3 DNA reads as TGTGCCATCAGTGATCAGGGGGACGAGCAGTACTTC. The J gene is TRBJ2-7, the V gene TRBV10-3, with 7 bases that match TRBD1. Germline-derived CDR1 and CDR2 are ENHRY and SYGVKD. The CDR3 runs 12 residues. V lost 3 bases, J lost 5 bases, and 1 base stayed unmatched.

This clonotype was recorded at least ten times. V is TRBV5-1 and J is TRBJ2-3; D is perhaps TRBD2 (6 bases). CDR1 SGHRS and CDR2 YFSETQ come from the germline V gene. The germline V and J ends were trimmed by 1 base and 2 bases, with 17 bases remaining between them. The CDR3 runs 17 residues. The CDR3 spells CASSLLINRGNTDTQYF. DNA for the CDR3: TGCGCCAGCAGCTTGCTTATTAATCGGGGGAACACAGATACGCAGTATTTT. The entire variable domain, with the rest obtained from reference TRBV5-1 and TRBJ2-3, is as follows: KAGVTQTPRYLIKTRGQQVTLSCSPISGHRSVSWYQQTPGQGLQFLFEYFSETQRNKGNFPGRFSGRQFSNSRSEMNVSTLELGDSALYLCASSLLINRGNTDTQYFGPGTRLTVL.

This chain uses TRBV12-3 or TRBV12-4 with TRBJ2-5, with 7 bases lining up with TRBD2. V shed 6 bases, J shed 3 bases, and the junction held 7 bases outside the gene matches. CDR3 length: 14 amino acids. The CDR3 sequence: CASSRGGTKETQYF. CDR3 nucleotides: TGTGCCAGCAGCCGGGGAGGGACCAAAGAGACCCAGTACTTC.

This clonotype was counted at least ten times. V usage is TRBV5-1 and J usage is TRBJ2-3; no clear D. Germline CDR1 is SGHRS and CDR2 is YFSETQ. V gave up 2 bases and J gave up 0 bases, with 7 bases separating them. The CDR3 extends over 14 amino acids. Here the CDR3 reads CASSFSVSTDTQYF. The CDR3 nucleotides read TGCGCCAGCAGCTTCTCCGTTAGCACAGATACGCAGTATTTT.

This clonotype appeared a few times. The chain uses TRBV24-1 and TRBJ2-5, with D tentatively TRBD1 (6 bases). V dropped 5 bases and J dropped 2 bases, with 14 bases sitting between them. The CDR3 runs 15 residues. Germline V gene sequence: CDR1 KGHDR, CDR2 SFDVKD. The CDR3 spells CATSALLGQQETQYF. For the CDR3, the DNA is TGTGCCACCAGTGCCTTGCTCGGACAGCAAGAGACCCAGTACTTC.

This clonotype was recorded many times. The rearrangement uses TRBV12-3 or TRBV12-4 and TRBJ1-1; D gene ambiguous. Trimming left V 4 bases short and J 3 bases short, with 6 bases between. The CDR3 covers 12 residues. CDR3 loop: CASSSMDTEAFF. The DNA of the CDR3 is TGTGCCAGCAGTTCCATGGACACTGAAGCTTTCTTT.

This chain uses TRBV5-1 with TRBJ2-5; 9 nucleotides agree with TRBD2. This CDR3 is 16 amino acids long. With V trimmed by 3 bases and J by 1 base, 7 bases remained unmatched. Germline CDR1 reads SGHRS; CDR2 reads YFSETQ. The CDR3 reads CASSSPQRGVQETQYF. CDR3 DNA sequence: TGCGCCAGCAGCTCCCCCCAGCGGGGGGTCCAAGAGACCCAGTACTTC. The whole variable domain, remainder taken from reference TRBV5-1 and TRBJ2-5, is KAGVTQTPRYLIKTRGQQVTLSCSPISGHRSVSWYQQTPGQGLQFLFEYFSETQRNKGNFPGRFSGRQFSNSRSEMNVSTLELGDSALYLCASSSPQRGVQETQYFGPGTRLLVL.

This clonotype has at least ten counts. The V gene is TRBV27, the J gene TRBJ1-1; D may be TRBD1 (6 bases). CDR1 is MNHEY, CDR2 SMNVEV, per germline (reference sequence). CDR3 size: 14 residues. Trimming took 3 bases from V and 11 from J, leaving 19 bases between them. The CDR3 DNA reads TGTGCCAGCAGTTTTACAGGGACTCTCGGGCGCGCTTTCTTT. Translated: CASSFTGTLGRAFF.

This clonotype was seen at least ten times. This chain connects TRBV7-3 to TRBJ2-2; tentatively, D is TRBD2 (6 bases). Germline V gene lookup returns CDR1 SGHTA and CDR2 FQGTGA. V lost 7 bases and J 6 bases, leaving 18 bases between the germline ends. The CDR3 contains 15 residues. The CDR3 is CASNRVGGGSGELFF. CDR3 DNA: TGTGCCAGCAACCGGGTCGGGGGTGGCTCCGGGGAGCTGTTTTTT.

This clonotype was seen at least ten times. This chain links TRBV20-1 with TRBJ1-3, with D unclear. Per germline, CDR1 DFQATT and CDR2 SNEGSKA (reference sequence). The CDR3 has 13 amino acids. Trimming shortened V by 5 bases and J by 1 base, and 9 bases separated the two germline ends. The CDR3 protein is CSALVMSGNTIYF. The CDR3 nucleotides read TGCAGTGCTCTGGTCATGTCTGGAAACACCATATATTTT.

There are many counts of this clonotype. This rearrangement joins TRBV11-2 to TRBJ2-6; 12 bases match TRBD1. The V and J ends lost 7 bases and 4 bases, in that order; junction bases with no gene match: 17. The CDR3 sequence is 20 residues long. From germline, CDR1 is SGHAT and CDR2 FQNNGV. Written as DNA, the CDR3 is TGTGCCAGCATCCTCCTCCCGGGACAGGGGGCCTCATACGGGGCCAACGTCCTGACTTTC. This encodes CASILLPGQGASYGANVLTF.

This clonotype has ten or more counts. This chain links TRBV9 with TRBJ2-5; no firm D call. The CDR3 extends over 15 amino acids. V lost 1 base and J 2 bases, leaving 12 bases between the germline ends. The V gene's germline CDR1 is SGDLS and CDR2 YYNGEE. Here the CDR3 DNA reads TGTGCCAGCAGCGTAAAGGGTAGTAGGCAAGAGACCCAGTACTTC. Amino acid sequence: CASSVKGSRQETQYF.

This clonotype was observed at least ten times. The J gene is TRBJ2-5, the V gene TRBV20-1; no firm D call. The ends were cut back, 0 bases at V and 3 bases at J, with 14 bases in the middle. The germline V gene has CDR1 DFQATT and CDR2 SNEGSKA (reference sequence). The CDR3 totals 15 residues. The CDR3 DNA is TGCAGTGCTAGAGATATAGAGAAGGGCAAAGAGACCCAGTACTTC. Residues: CSARDIEKGKETQYF.

This clonotype was seen more than once but under ten times. The chain employs TRBV7-6 and TRBJ2-7, with 7 bases matching TRBD2. The CDR3 contains 16 residues. Germline V gene data show CDR1 as SGHVS and CDR2 as FNYEAQ. J gave up 0 bases and V 5 bases, and 10 bases lay outside the gene matches. CDR3 in DNA: TGTGCCAGCAGCCCTAACACCGGGGGGAGCTCCTACGAGCAGTACTTC. Protein: CASSPNTGGSSYEQYF. The full variable domain, with the rest looked up from reference TRBV7-6 and TRBJ2-7, is GAGVSQSPRYKVTKRGQDVALRCDPISGHVSLYWYRQALGQGPEFLTYFNYEAQQDKSGLPNDRFSAERPEGSISTLTIQRTEQRDSAMYRCASSPNTGGSSYEQYFGPGTRLTVT.

At least ten counts were recorded for this clonotype. The DNA of the CDR3 is TGCAGCGTTACCGTTAGGGCGGGGGACACCGGGGAGCTGTTTTTT. Protein product: CSVTVRAGDTGELFF. The chain has TRBV29-1 and TRBJ2-2, with TRBD2 identical over 7 bases. V trimming: 5 bases; J trimming: 3 bases; junction bases outside the gene matches: 9. The germline V gene encodes CDR1 SQVTM and CDR2 ANQGSEA. The CDR3 is 15 amino acids.

A remark on this clonotype: A read error is possible here, since a much larger clone lies one base away. This CDR3 fails to terminate in the conserved phenylalanine or tryptophan, so it likely reflects a read error. The V call is TRBV11-3, the J call TRBJ2-1; D gene unclear. The CDR3 consists of 15 residues. Germline V gene data show CDR1 as SGHNT and CDR2 as YENEEA. Trimming cost V 3 bases and J 0 bases, with 9 bases left between them. This CDR3 is CASSFGRSSYNEQFL. CDR3 DNA: TGTGCCAGCAGCTTCGGCAGGAGCTCCTACAATGAGCAGTTCCTC.